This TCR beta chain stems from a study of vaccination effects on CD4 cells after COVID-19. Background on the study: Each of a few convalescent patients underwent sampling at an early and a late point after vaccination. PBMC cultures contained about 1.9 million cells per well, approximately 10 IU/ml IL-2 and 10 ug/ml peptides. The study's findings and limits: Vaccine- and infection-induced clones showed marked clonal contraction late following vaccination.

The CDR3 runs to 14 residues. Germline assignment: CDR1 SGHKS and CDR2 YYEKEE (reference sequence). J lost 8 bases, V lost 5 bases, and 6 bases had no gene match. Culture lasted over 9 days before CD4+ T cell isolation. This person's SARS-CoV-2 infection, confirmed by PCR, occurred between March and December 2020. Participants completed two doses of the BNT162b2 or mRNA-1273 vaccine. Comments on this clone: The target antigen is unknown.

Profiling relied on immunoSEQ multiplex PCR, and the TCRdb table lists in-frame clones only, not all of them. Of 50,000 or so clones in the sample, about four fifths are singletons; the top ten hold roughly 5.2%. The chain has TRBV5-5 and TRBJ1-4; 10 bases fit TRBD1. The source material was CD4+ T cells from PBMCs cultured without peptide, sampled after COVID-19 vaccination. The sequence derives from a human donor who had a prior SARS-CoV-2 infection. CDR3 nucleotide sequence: TGTGCCAGCAGTCGACAGGGGGCGAGGGAAAAACTGTTTTTT. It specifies CASSRQGAREKLFF.